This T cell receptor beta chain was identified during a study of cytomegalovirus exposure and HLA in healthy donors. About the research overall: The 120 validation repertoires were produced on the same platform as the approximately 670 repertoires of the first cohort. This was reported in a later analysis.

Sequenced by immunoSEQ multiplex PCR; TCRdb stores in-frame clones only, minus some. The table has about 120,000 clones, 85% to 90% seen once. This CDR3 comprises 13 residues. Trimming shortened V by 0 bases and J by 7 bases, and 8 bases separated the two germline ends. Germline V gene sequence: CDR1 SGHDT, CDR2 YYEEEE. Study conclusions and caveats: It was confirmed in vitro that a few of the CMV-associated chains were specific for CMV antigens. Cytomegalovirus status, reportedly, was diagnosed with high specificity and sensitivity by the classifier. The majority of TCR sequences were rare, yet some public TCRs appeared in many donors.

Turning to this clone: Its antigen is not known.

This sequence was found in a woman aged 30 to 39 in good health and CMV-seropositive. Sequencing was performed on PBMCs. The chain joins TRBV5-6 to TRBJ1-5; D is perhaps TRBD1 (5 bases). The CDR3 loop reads CASSLGTGQPQHF. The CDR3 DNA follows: TGTGCCAGCAGCTTGGGTACAGGACAGCCCCAGCATTTT.